Below, one TCR beta chain is given with its context. Its antigen is still unknown. There are no base qualities to consult, and no much larger clone falls within one base. At one collaborating source in Seattle, patients were enrolled during active infection and were followed longitudinally through the course of disease. The collaborating institutions used their own protocols to collect whole blood in K2EDTA tubes. For TCRbeta analysis, collaborators shipped samples in one of three forms: frozen whole blood, isolated PBMCs, or DNA extracted from either of those sample types. This sample stems from a study of blood T cell repertoires in COVID-19 (dated by TCRdb to the early 2020s). About the investigation overall: The collaborator samples originated in the United States, Italy and Spain and spanned the acute and convalescent phases of COVID-19. The prospective study material was composed of cDNA or gDNA derived from T cells, B-cell-depleted T cells, or PBMCs. Subjects who had been exposed to COVID-19, were actively infected with it, or had recovered from it provided the deeply sampled blood TCRbeta repertoires that made up the dataset. The repertoires were made available in a free public database intended to serve as a resource for research on the immune response to SARS-CoV-2. Samples were obtained from the ongoing ImmuneRACE study (first 160 participants) and from 1,200 or so subjects provided by 6 global collaborators. Where HLA class I and class II types were available, the types were taken from metadata supplied by the sample provider, not from assay-based typing. Sample metadata almost always included a de-identified subject ID, COVID-19 status, age in years and sex. Results the study describes overall, beyond this receptor: The amount of clinical and demographic metadata varied by source and participant and was provided uncurated.

TCRbeta CDR3 regions were amplified from genomic DNA by means of the immunoSEQ Assay, a bias-controlled multiplex PCR. Concerning the study's data processing: The number of nucleated cells in each sample was estimated from the amplification of reference gene primers within the assay. To quantify the absolute abundance of each unique TCRbeta CDR3 rearrangement, sequence reads were collapsed and filtered. For each sample, productive Simpson clonality was calculated by taking the square root of Simpson's diversity index across productive rearrangements. Entries here come from immuneACCESS through TCRdb and include only in-frame sequences with V and J called. Some clones fail to appear in such tables; in the studies checked, an unresolved V gene covers under half of the shortfall, and the cause of the remainder is unknown. That table is the source of V, J and clone size, and D and trimming were worked out from the DNA. This sample lists roughly 340,000 clones; over 70% were detected once. The ten largest account for about 6% of the sample.

As encoded in the germline V gene, CDR1 is SGHTA while CDR2 is FQGTGA. The germline V and J ends show losses of 2 bases and 7 bases respectively, and no gene match explains 4 bases of the junction. The CDR3 measures 15 amino acids from cysteine to phenylalanine. The kept DNA is CDR3 alone, 45 bases in frame from the first base. Sequences were obtained from peripheral blood. The clonotype originates from a woman aged 45-60 years with COVID-19, enrolled during active disease. The chain is encoded by TRBV7-3 joined to TRBJ2-2; 10 central nucleotides agree with TRBD2. The CDR3 loop reads CASSLQLAGNGELFF. The nucleotides read TGTGCCAGCAGCTTACAACTAGCGGGAAACGGGGAGCTGTTTTTT.